The subject of this entry is one T cell receptor beta chain. The data were obtained in a study of T cell changes during pregnancy in multiple sclerosis. From germline, CDR1 is SQVTM and CDR2 ANQGSEA. The ends lost 1 base at V and 3 bases at J; junction bases unmatched: 12. CDR3 size: 18 residues. The data were produced by immunoSEQ multiplex PCR, yet TCRdb's version contains in-frame clones alone and is incomplete. The data show 70,000 to 95,000 clones, with about 94% seen just once and 2% to 2.5% held by the top ten. The TCR was taken from a female donor with multiple sclerosis, enrolled in a pregnancy study. This rearrangement joins TRBV29-1 to TRBJ2-7, with 13 bases fitting TRBD2. The sample consisted of peripheral blood, taken in the third trimester of pregnancy. CDR3 coding DNA: TGCAGCGTTGAAGGCTTGGGACTAGCGGGATATGACATCTACGAGCAGTACTTC. Translated, it gives CSVEGLGLAGYDIYEQYF.